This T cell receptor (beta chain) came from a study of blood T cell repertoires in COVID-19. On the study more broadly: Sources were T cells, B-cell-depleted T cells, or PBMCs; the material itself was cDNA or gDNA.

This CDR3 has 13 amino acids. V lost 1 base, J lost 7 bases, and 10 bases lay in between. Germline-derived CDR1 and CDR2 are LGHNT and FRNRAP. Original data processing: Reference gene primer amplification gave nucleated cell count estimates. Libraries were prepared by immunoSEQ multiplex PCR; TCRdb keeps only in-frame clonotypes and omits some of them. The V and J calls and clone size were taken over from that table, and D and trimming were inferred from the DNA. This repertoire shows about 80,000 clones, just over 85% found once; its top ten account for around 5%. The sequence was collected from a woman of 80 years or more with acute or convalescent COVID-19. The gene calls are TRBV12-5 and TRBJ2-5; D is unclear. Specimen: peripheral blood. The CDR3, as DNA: TGTGCTAGTGGTTTGGGCCCTTCAGGGACCCAGTACTTC. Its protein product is CASGLGPSGTQYF.